This entry features one T cell receptor beta chain sequence. The junction departs from germline at one end; a sequencing error may be responsible. This entry belongs to a study of blood T cell repertoires in COVID-19. From germline, CDR1 is MNHNS and CDR2 SASEGT. The CDR3 length is 16 residues. Original data processing: Estimation of nucleated cell counts relied on the amplification of reference gene primers. Clones were sequenced by immunoSEQ multiplex PCR, and TCRdb holds only the in-frame ones, with some missing. V, J and clone size are taken as reported in that table, and D and trimming were inferred from the DNA itself. Of a few hundred thousand clones in the sample, approximately 87% were seen once.

This TCR derives from a man in his 60s with acute or convalescent COVID-19. The chain joins TRBV6-1 to TRBJ2-1, with TRBD1 identical over 11 bases. Sample: peripheral blood. The CDR3 loop is CASREGGTGGYNEQFF. The CDR3 nucleotides are TGTGCCAGCAGAGAAGGCGGGACAGGGGGCTACAATGAGCAGTTCTTC.